The clone carrying this TCR beta chain was seen a handful of times. The entry originates in a study of blood T cell repertoires in COVID-19. Clones were read by immunoSEQ multiplex PCR, and TCRdb kept only the in-frame ones, dropping some. The table records roughly 67,000 clones, approximately 90% of them present only once. The germline V gene encodes CDR1 LNHNV and CDR2 YYDKDF (reference sequence). The CDR3 has 18 residues. The junction had 9 bases not matched to a gene; V was cut back by 6 bases and J by 1 base. The TCR was taken from a woman in her sixties or seventies with acute or convalescent COVID-19. The sequenced sample consisted of peripheral blood. The chain couples TRBV15 to TRBJ2-1; TRBD2 agrees at 13 bases. Here the CDR3 reads CATRYEWTSGSSYNEQFF. CDR3 DNA sequence: TGTGCCACCAGGTATGAGTGGACTAGCGGGAGTTCCTACAATGAGCAGTTCTTC. The complete variable domain, with remaining parts taken from reference TRBV15 and TRBJ2-1, reads DAMVIQNPRYQVTQFGKPVTLSCSQTLNHNVMYWYQQKSSQAPKLLFHYYDKDFNNEADTPDNFQSRRPNTSFCFLDIRSPGLGDTAMYLCATRYEWTSGSSYNEQFFGPGTRLTVL.